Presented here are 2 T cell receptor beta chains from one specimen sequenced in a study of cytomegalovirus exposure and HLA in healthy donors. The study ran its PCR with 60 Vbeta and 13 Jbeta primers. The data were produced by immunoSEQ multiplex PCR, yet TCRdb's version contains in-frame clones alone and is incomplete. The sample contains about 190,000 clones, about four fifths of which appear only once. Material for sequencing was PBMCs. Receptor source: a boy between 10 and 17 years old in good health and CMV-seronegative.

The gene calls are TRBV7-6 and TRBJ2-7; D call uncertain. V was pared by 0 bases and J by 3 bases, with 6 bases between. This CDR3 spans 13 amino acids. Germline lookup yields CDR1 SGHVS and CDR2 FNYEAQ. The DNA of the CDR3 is TGTGCCAGCAGCTTAGCGGCAGACTACGAGCAGTACTTC. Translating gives CASSLAADYEQYF.

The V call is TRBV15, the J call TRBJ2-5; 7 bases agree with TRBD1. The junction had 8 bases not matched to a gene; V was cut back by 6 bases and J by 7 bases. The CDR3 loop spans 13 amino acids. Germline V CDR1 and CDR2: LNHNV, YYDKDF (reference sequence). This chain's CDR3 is CATSPRGSGTQYF. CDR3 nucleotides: TGTGCCACCAGTCCCAGGGGGAGCGGGACCCAGTACTTC.